This T cell receptor (beta chain) is from a study of T cell responses to AZD1222 COVID-19 vaccine. Broader study findings: Seropositive AZD1222 recipients at baseline numbered only five to seven. Females made up more of the donors, who were largely white British, and clonal diversity may have come out too low. Spike was spanned by vaccine-associated CD4 TCRs, with dominance at 160-218 and 743-854. Repertoires in all cases were sampled only once the peak T cell response had passed.

CDR1 is LGHNA, CDR2 YSLEER, per germline. The CDR3 is made up of 15 amino acids. V gave up 0 bases and J gave up 3 bases, with 10 bases separating them. TCRdb's table, derived via immunoSEQ multiplex PCR, lists solely in-frame clones and lacks some. This table holds around 150,000 clones, 92% found once. Regarding this clone: What it binds is unknown.

Source: peripheral blood, taken on day 0 of MenACWY control vaccination. This clonotype was sampled from an adult in good health. The J gene is TRBJ2-3, the V gene TRBV4-3, with a weak D call TRBD1 (5 bases). The CDR3 is CASSQDHRLTDTQYF. The CDR3 DNA follows: TGCGCCAGCAGCCAAGATCACAGGCTTACAGATACGCAGTATTTT.